This T cell receptor (beta chain) came from a study of shared clonotypes between healthy human individuals. Points from the study as a whole: Sampling used blood alone; tissue repertoires probably differ.

Only CD45RO-negative cells positively selected for CCR7 counted as naive CD8 cells, so terminally differentiated effector memory CD45RA+ cells were excluded. HIV-negative, healthy adults without recent acute infections or vaccinations were the donors. Using immunoSEQ multiplex PCR, the repertoire was profiled, and TCRdb retains in-frame clones only, with some absent. The repertoire consists of hundreds of thousands of clones, with 85% to 95% occurring once and the leading ten covering 0.095% to 0.14%. The CDR3 spans 15 residues. The germline V and J ends were trimmed by 5 bases and 3 bases, with 17 bases remaining between them. CDR1 is SGHAT and CDR2 is FQNNGV in the germline V gene. As regards this clone: Its matching antigen is unknown.

The chain links TRBV11-2 to TRBJ2-7, with D perhaps matching TRBD1 (6 bases). The sequence was obtained from a young woman in good health. Sequenced material: naive CD8+ T cells sorted from blood. The CDR3 region is CASSPTGTPNYEQYF. DNA for the CDR3: TGTGCCAGCAGCCCAACCGGGACACCCAACTACGAGCAGTACTTC.